This T cell receptor beta chain stems from a study of blood T cell repertoires in COVID-19. Looking at the study overall: COVID-19 samples collected from the United States, Italy and Spain covered acute and convalescent phases. T cells, B-cell-depleted T cells, or PBMCs supplied cDNA or gDNA.

Germline V gene data show CDR1 as GTSNPN and CDR2 as SVGIG (reference sequence). This CDR3 is built from 14 residues. V lost 7 bases, J lost 1 base, and 6 bases stayed unmatched. Methods used by the authors: Using reference gene primer amplification, nucleated cell counts were estimated. The data were produced by immunoSEQ multiplex PCR, yet TCRdb's version contains in-frame clones alone and is incomplete. Clone size and the V and J calls come from that table; the DNA yielded D and trimming. There are more than 200,000 clones in the sample; around 85% occur only once, and about 4% lies in the top ten.

The sequenced material came from peripheral blood. The chain carries TRBV30 and TRBJ2-1; TRBD2 matches at 8 bases. This TCR derives from a woman aged 40 to 55 with active or convalescent COVID-19. The CDR3 sequence is CASGGDVSYNEQFF. The CDR3 coding sequence is TGTGCCTCCGGGGGGGACGTTTCCTACAATGAGCAGTTCTTC.